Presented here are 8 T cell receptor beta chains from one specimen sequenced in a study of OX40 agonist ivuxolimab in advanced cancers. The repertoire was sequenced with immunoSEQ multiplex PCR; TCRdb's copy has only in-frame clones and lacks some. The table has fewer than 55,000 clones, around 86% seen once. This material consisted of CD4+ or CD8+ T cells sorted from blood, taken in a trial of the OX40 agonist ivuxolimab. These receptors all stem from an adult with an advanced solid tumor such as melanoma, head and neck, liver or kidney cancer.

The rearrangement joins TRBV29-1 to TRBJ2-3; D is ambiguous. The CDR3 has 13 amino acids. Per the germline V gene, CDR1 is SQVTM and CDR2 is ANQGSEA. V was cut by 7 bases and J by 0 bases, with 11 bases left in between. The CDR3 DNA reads TGCAGCGGCGTAGAACCCAGCACAGATACGCAGTATTTT. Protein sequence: CSGVEPSTDTQYF.

CDR3 in DNA: TGTGCCAGCAGCTTTAGCGGTGAAACTAACTATGGCTACACCTTC. Amino acid sequence: CASSFSGETNYGYTF. The genes are TRBV11-2 and TRBJ1-2; D ambiguous. The germline gives CDR1 SGHAT, CDR2 FQNNGV. The CDR3 consists of 15 residues. Trimming stripped 3 bases from V and 0 bases from J, with 11 bases between.

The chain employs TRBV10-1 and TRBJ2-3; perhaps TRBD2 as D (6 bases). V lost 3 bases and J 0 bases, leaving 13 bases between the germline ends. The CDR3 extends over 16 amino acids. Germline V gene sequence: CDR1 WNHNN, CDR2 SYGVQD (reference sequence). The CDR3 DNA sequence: TGCGCCAGCAGTGACGGGGCTAGCGAAAGCACAGATACGCAGTATTTT. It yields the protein CASSDGASESTDTQYF.

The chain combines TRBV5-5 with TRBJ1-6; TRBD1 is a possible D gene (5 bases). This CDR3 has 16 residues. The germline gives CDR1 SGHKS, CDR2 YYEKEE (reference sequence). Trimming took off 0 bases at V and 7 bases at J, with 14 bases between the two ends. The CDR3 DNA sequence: TGTGCCAGCAGCTTGGAGCCCGGGGCCGGGAATTCACCCCTCCACTTT. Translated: CASSLEPGAGNSPLHF. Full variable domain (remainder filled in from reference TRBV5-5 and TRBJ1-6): DAGVTQSPTHLIKTRGQQVTLRCSPISGHKSVSWYQQVLGQGPQFIFQYYEKEERGRGNFPDRFSARQFPNYSSELNVNALLLGDSALYLCASSLEPGAGNSPLHFGNGTRLTVT.

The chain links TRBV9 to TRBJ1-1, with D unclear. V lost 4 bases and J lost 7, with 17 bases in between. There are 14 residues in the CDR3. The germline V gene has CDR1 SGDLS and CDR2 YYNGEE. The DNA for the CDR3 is TGTGCCAGCAGCCCATCACGCGGTTATTTTGAAGCTTTCTTT. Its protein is CASSPSRGYFEAFF.

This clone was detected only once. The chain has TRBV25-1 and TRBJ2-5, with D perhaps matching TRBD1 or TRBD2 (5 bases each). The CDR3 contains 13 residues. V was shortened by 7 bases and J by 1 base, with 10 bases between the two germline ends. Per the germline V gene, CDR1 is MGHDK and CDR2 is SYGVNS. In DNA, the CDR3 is TGTGCCAGCATCGGGGCCCTCCAAGAGACCCAGTACTTC. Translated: CASIGALQETQYF.

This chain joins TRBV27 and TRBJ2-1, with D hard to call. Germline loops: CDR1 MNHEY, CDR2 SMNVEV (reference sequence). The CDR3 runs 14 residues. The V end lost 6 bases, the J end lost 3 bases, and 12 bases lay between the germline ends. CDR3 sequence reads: CASSLFPFYNEQFF. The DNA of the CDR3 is TGTGCCAGCAGCCTTTTCCCCTTCTACAATGAGCAGTTCTTC.

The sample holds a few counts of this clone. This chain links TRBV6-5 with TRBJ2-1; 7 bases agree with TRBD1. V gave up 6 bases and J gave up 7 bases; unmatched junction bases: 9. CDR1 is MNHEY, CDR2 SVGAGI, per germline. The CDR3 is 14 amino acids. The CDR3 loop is CASSLTGLGNEQFF. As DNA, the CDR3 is TGTGCCAGCAGCTTGACAGGGTTGGGGAATGAGCAGTTCTTC.